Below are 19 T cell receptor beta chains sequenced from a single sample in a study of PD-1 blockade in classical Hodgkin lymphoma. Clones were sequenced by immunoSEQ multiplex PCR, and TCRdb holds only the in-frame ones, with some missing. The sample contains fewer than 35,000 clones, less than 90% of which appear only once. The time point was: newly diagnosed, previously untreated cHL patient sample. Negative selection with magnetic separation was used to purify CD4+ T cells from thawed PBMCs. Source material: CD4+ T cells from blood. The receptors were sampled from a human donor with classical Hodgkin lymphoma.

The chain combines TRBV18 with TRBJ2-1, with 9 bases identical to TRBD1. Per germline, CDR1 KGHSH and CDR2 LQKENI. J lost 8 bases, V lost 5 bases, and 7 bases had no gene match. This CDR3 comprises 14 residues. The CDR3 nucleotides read TGTGCCAGCTCATTGGGACAGGGAAAGGATGAGCAGTTCTTC. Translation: CASSLGQGKDEQFF.

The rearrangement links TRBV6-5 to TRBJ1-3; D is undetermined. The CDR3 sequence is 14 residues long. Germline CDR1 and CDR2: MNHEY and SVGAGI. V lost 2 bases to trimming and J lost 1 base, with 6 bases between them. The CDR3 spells CASSYGGSGNTIYF. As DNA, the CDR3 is TGTGCCAGCAGTTACGGTGGATCTGGAAACACCATATATTTT.

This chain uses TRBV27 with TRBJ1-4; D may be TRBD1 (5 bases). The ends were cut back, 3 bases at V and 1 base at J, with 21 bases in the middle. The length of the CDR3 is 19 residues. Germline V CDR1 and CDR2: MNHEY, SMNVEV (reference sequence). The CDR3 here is CASSFGGVRARGTNEKLFF. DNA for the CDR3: TGTGCCAGCAGTTTTGGCGGCGTCAGGGCCCGCGGAACTAATGAAAAACTGTTTTTT.

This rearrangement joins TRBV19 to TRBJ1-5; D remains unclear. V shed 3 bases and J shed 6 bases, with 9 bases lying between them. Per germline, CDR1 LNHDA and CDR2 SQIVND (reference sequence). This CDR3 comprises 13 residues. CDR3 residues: CASSIGGSQPQHF. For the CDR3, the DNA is TGTGCCAGTAGTATCGGCGGTAGTCAGCCCCAGCATTTT. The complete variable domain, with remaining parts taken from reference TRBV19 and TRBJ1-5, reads DGGITQSPKYLFRKEGQNVTLSCEQNLNHDAMYWYRQDPGQGLRLIYYSQIVNDFQKGDIAEGYSVSREKKESFPLTVTSAQKNPTAFYLCASSIGGSQPQHFGDGTRLSIL.

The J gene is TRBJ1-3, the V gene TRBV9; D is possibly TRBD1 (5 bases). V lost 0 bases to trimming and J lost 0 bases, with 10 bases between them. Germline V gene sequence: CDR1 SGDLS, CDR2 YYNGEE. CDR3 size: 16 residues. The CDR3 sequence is CASSVEGTVSGNTIYF. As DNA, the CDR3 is TGTGCCAGCAGCGTAGAGGGGACCGTCTCTGGAAACACCATATATTTT.

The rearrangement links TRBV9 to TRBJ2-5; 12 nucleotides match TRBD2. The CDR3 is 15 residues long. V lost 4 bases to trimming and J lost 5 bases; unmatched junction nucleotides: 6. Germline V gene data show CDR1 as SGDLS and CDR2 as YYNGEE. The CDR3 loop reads CASSPRGTSGETQYF. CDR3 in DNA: TGTGCCAGCAGCCCGAGGGGGACTAGCGGGGAGACCCAGTACTTC.

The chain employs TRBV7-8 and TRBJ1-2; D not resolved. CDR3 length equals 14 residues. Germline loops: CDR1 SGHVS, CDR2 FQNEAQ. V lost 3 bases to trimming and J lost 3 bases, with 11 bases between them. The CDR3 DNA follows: TGTGCCAGCAGCTTGGGCGTGTTTGACTATGGCTACACCTTC. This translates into CASSLGVFDYGYTF.

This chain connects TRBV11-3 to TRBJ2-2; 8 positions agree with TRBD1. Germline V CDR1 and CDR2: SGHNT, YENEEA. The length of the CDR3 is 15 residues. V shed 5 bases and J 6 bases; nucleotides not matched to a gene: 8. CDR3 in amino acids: CASSRVDREAGELFF. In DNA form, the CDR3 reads TGTGCCAGCAGCCGCGTGGACAGGGAGGCCGGGGAGCTGTTTTTT.

The CDR3 reads CAISAGTGANQPQHF. The CDR3 region has the DNA TGTGCCATCAGCGCCGGGACAGGGGCTAATCAGCCCCAGCATTTT. The gene calls are TRBV10-3 and TRBJ1-5; TRBD1 matches at 10 bases. The J segment lost 4 bases and the V segment lost 6 bases, leaving 6 bases of the junction unmatched. The CDR3 has 15 residues. Per germline, CDR1 ENHRY and CDR2 SYGVKD.

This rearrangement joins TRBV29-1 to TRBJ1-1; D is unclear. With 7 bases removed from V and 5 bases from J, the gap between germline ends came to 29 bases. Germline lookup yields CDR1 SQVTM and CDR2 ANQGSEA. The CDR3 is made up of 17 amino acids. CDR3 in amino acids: CSATMRVGDVKKTEAFF. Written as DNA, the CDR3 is TGCAGCGCCACGATGAGGGTCGGTGATGTAAAGAAGACTGAAGCTTTCTTT.

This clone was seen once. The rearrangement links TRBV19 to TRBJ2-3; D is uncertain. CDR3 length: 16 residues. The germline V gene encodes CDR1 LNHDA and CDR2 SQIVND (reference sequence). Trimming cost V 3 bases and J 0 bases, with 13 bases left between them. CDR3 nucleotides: TGTGCCAGTAGTATGACGGCGGCGACTAGCACAGATACGCAGTATTTT. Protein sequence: CASSMTAATSTDTQYF.

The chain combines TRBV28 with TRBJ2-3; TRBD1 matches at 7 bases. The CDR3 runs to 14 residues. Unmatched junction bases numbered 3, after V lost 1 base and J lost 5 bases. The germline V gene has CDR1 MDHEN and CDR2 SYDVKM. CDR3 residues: CASSLSAGGDTQYF. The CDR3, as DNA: TGTGCCAGCAGTTTATCCGCAGGGGGAGATACGCAGTATTTT.

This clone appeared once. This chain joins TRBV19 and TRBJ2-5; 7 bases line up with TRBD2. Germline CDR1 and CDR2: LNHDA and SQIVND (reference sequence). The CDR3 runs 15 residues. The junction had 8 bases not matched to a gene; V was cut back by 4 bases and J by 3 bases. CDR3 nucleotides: TGTGCCAGTAGTAGGAGCGGGATTGGGAAAGAGACCCAGTACTTC. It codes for CASSRSGIGKETQYF.

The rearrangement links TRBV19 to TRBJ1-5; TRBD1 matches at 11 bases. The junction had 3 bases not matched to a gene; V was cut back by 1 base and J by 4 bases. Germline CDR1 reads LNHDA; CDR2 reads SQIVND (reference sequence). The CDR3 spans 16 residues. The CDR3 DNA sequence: TGTGCCAGTAGTATAGTCTGGGACAGGGGGAATCAGCCCCAGCATTTT. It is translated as CASSIVWDRGNQPQHF.

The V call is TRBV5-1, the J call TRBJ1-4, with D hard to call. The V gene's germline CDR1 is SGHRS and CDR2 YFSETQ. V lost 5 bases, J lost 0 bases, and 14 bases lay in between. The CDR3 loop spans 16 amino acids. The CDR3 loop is CASRKAYRATNEKLFF. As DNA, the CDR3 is TGCGCCAGCAGAAAGGCTTACCGAGCAACTAATGAAAAACTGTTTTTT.

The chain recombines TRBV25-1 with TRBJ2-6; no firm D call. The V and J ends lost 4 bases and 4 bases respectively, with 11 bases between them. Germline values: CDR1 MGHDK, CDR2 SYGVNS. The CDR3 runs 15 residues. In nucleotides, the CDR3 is TGTGCCAGCAGTGCCGGTACGCTCGGGGCCAACGTCCTGACTTTC. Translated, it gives CASSAGTLGANVLTF. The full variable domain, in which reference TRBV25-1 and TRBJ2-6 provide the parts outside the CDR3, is EADIYQTPRYLVIGTGKKITLECSQTMGHDKMYWYQQDPGMELHLIHYSYGVNSTEKGDLSSESTVSRIRTEHFPLTLESARPSHTSQYLCASSAGTLGANVLTFGAGSRLTVL.

CDR3 protein: CASSPIPGVGTDTQYF. The CDR3, as DNA: TGTGCCAGCAGCCCTATCCCGGGGGTGGGCACAGATACGCAGTATTTT. The chain recombines TRBV11-3 with TRBJ2-3; D is perhaps TRBD2 (6 bases). There are 16 residues in the CDR3. V was trimmed by 5 bases and J by 1 base, leaving 16 bases between them. The germline CDR1 and CDR2 sequences are SGHNT and YENEEA.

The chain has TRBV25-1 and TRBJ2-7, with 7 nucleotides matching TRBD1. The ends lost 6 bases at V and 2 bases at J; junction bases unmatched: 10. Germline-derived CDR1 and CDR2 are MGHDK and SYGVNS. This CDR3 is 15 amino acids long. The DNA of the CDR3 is TGTGCCAGCAGCGACCCGGGACAGAAGACCTACGAGCAGTACTTC. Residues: CASSDPGQKTYEQYF.

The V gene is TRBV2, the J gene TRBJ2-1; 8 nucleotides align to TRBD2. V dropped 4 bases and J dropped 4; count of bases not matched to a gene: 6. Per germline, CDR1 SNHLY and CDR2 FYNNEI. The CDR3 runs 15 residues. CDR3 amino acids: CASSGTSGPYNEQFF. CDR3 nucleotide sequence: TGTGCCAGCAGTGGAACTAGCGGACCTTACAATGAGCAGTTCTTC. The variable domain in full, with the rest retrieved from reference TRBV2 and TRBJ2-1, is EPEVTQTPSHQVTQMGQEVILRCVPISNHLYFYWYRQILGQKVEFLVSFYNNEISEKSEIFDDQFSVERPDGSNFTLKIRSTKLEDSAMYFCASSGTSGPYNEQFFGPGTRLTVL.